This TCR beta chain came from a study of early T cells in non-severe SARS-CoV-2 infection. Individual cDNA molecules carried attached unique molecular identifiers. TCRdb analysed the 5' RACE reads with MiXCR anew, one entry per CDR3 protein. Of fewer than 55,000 distinct CDR3 sequences in the sample, about 6.5% were seen once. The study, taken as a whole, reports: Database matching using VDJdb favored anti-spike CD8 responses, with private and CD4 specificities left missing.

CDR1 is SGHTA, CDR2 FQGNSA, per germline. The ends lost 4 bases at V and 2 bases at J; junction bases unmatched: 6. This CDR3 region has 16 residues. A word on this clonotype: Its specificity is unknown.

This receptor was taken from an adult who was a healthcare worker with PCR-confirmed SARS-CoV-2 infection or an uninfected control (not recorded which). Sequencing was performed on whole blood, taken at baseline. The rearrangement links TRBV7-2 to TRBJ2-7; TRBD2 matches at 12 bases. CDR3 sequence: CASSSTRTSGAYEQYF. The CDR3 DNA reads TGTGCCAGCAGCTCCACTCGGACTAGCGGGGCCTACGAGCAGTACTTC.